The 27 T cell receptor beta chains in this list originate from one sample, sequenced in a study of control samples from healthy donors and cancer patients. Libraries were prepared by immunoSEQ multiplex PCR; TCRdb keeps only in-frame clonotypes and omits some of them. The sample shows around 95,000 clones, roughly 87% of them seen only once. What was sequenced was blood. Receptors originate from a woman aged 50 to 60 in good health.

The V and J genes are TRBV5-1 and TRBJ1-5; 7 bases match TRBD1. V shed 4 bases and J 3 bases; nucleotides not matched to a gene: 4. Germline-derived CDR1 and CDR2 are SGHRS and YFSETQ. The CDR3 extends over 14 amino acids. CDR3 in amino acids: CASSPGTVNQPQHF. CDR3 DNA sequence: TGCGCCAGCAGCCCCGGGACAGTCAATCAGCCCCAGCATTTT. Full variable domain (outside the CDR3, taken from reference TRBV5-1 and TRBJ1-5): KAGVTQTPRYLIKTRGQQVTLSCSPISGHRSVSWYQQTPGQGLQFLFEYFSETQRNKGNFPGRFSGRQFSNSRSEMNVSTLELGDSALYLCASSPGTVNQPQHFGDGTRLSIL.

The chain joins TRBV12-3 or TRBV12-4 to TRBJ2-2; no clear D. This CDR3 has 12 residues. V lost 9 bases, J lost 1 base, and 6 bases lay in between. The DNA for the CDR3 is TGTGCCAGACAGCGGAACACCGGGGAGCTGTTTTTT. Translating it yields CARQRNTGELFF.

The chain links TRBV24-1 to TRBJ2-5; D possibly matches TRBD1 or TRBD2 (5 bases each). Germline lookup yields CDR1 KGHDR and CDR2 SFDVKD. Between the trimmed V and J ends, which lost 3 bases and 5 bases, there was a span of 15 bases. CDR3 length: 15 amino acids. CDR3: CATSDTGTKGETQYF. The CDR3 DNA is TGTGCCACCAGTGATACCGGGACCAAAGGGGAGACCCAGTACTTC.

The chain uses TRBV6-2 or TRBV6-3 and TRBJ2-7, with D perhaps matching TRBD2 (6 bases). CDR1 MNHEY and CDR2 SVGEGT come from the germline V gene. This CDR3 is built from 13 residues. V dropped 5 bases and J dropped 3 bases, with 11 bases sitting between them. DNA for the CDR3: TGTGCCAGCAGTCTAGTGGGACTCTACGAGCAGTACGTC. Encoded protein: CASSLVGLYEQYV.

The chain carries TRBV11-2 and TRBJ1-3, with no clear D. The CDR3 runs to 13 residues. Trimming stripped 0 bases from V and 7 bases from J, with 7 bases between. The germline V gene has CDR1 SGHAT and CDR2 FQNNGV. This CDR3 reads CASSLDELNTIYF. The CDR3 bases are TGTGCCAGCAGCTTAGACGAATTGAACACCATATATTTT.

This chain links TRBV18 with TRBJ2-5, with 7 bases aligning to TRBD2. Germline CDR1 KGHSH, CDR2 LQKENI. This CDR3 is built from 15 residues. The trim removed 3 bases at V and 4 bases at J, leaving 8 bases unmatched. DNA of the CDR3: TGTGCCAGCTCACCCCTTCCGGGGGGAGGAGAGACCCAGTACTTC. It is translated as CASSPLPGGGETQYF. Based on the CDR3 plus reference TRBV18 and TRBJ2-5, the full variable domain is NAGVMQNPRHLVRRRGQEARLRCSPMKGHSHVYWYRQLPEEGLKFMVYLQKENIIDESGMPKERFSAEFPKEGPSILRIQQVVRGDSAAYFCASSPLPGGGETQYFGPGTRLLVL.

The V call is TRBV7-6, the J call TRBJ2-2, with a weak D call TRBD2 (6 bases). The V end lost 6 bases, the J end lost 4 bases, and 15 bases lay between the germline ends. Germline V gene sequence: CDR1 SGHVS, CDR2 FNYEAQ. The CDR3 extends over 15 amino acids. In nucleotides, the CDR3 is TGTGCCAGCAGAGCGGGCCCCGTCCCCACCGGGGAGCTGTTTTTT. Amino acids: CASRAGPVPTGELFF.

This chain links TRBV21-1 with TRBJ2-1; no DNA check was done on the table's D call, TRBD2. TRBV21-1 is designated a pseudogene. The CDR3 totals 18 residues. The CDR3 coding sequence is TGTGCCAGCAGCTCCCTTGGTCGGGATTCCCGCTCCTACAATGAGCAGTTCTTC. This sequence encodes CASSSLGRDSRSYNEQFF.

This chain uses TRBV7-9 with TRBJ2-7; D unclear. V shed 2 bases and J shed 3 bases, with 8 bases lying between them. CDR1 is SEHNR and CDR2 is FQNEAQ in the germline V gene (reference sequence). CDR3 length: 13 amino acids. CDR3 nucleotide sequence: TGTGCCAGCAGCTTAATTGGAAACTACGAGCAGTACTTC. Residues: CASSLIGNYEQYF.

This CDR3 is CASNPGRGGYTF. Written as DNA, the CDR3 is TGTGCCAGCAATCCCGGCCGAGGAGGCTACACCTTC. The chain combines TRBV3-1 (or the pseudogene TRBV3-2) with TRBJ1-2; D gene ambiguous. V was cut by 7 bases and J by 8 bases, with 14 bases left in between. The germline V gene encodes CDR1 LGHDT and CDR2 YNNKEL (reference sequence). CDR3 length: 12 amino acids.

The gene calls are TRBV23-1 and TRBJ1-5; 8 bases match TRBD1. TRBV23-1 is an ORF for which the function is uncertain. The trim removed 3 bases at V and 7 bases at J, leaving 11 bases unmatched. The length of the CDR3 is 16 residues. The CDR3 DNA follows: TGCGCCAGCAGTCACCCGGACAGGGATGGTTGGCAGCCCCAGCATTTT. Protein: CASSHPDRDGWQPQHF.

The rearrangement joins TRBV24-1 to TRBJ2-7, with D possibly matching TRBD2 (5 bases). Germline assignment: CDR1 KGHDR and CDR2 SFDVKD. V lost 4 bases to trimming and J lost 0 bases, with 15 bases between them. The CDR3 extends over 16 amino acids. CDR3 DNA sequence: TGTGCCACCAGTGAGTTCGGGATTTACCACTCCTACGAGCAGTACGTC. It encodes CATSEFGIYHSYEQYV.

J is TRBJ1-1 and V is TRBV7-3; D ambiguous. Trimming removed 5 bases at V and 0 bases at J, with 7 bases between. The CDR3 is 13 amino acids. In germline, CDR1 is SGHTA, CDR2 FQGTGA. Here the CDR3 reads CASSRELNTEAFF. The CDR3 coding sequence is TGTGCCAGCAGCCGCGAATTGAACACTGAAGCTTTCTTT.

The CDR3 loop reads CASSPSPGGTWPYEQYF. In DNA form, the CDR3 reads TGCGCCAGCAGCCCTAGCCCAGGAGGGACCTGGCCCTACGAGCAGTACTTC. This sequence joins TRBV4-1 and TRBJ2-7; perhaps TRBD2 as D (6 bases). The CDR3 extends over 17 amino acids. Germline CDR1 reads MGHRA; CDR2 reads YSYEKL. Trimming took off 4 bases at V and 2 bases at J, with 21 bases between the two ends.

The CDR3 DNA follows: TGTGCCAGCAGCGTAGGGTGGGAGGGAGGTGAGCAGTACGTC. This translates into CASSVGWEGGEQYV. The rearrangement links TRBV9 to TRBJ2-7; 7 nucleotides agree with TRBD2. The CDR3 is made up of 14 amino acids. The V and J ends lost 0 bases and 7 bases, in that order; junction bases with no gene match: 7. The germline CDR1 and CDR2 sequences are SGDLS and YYNGEE.

V gene TRBV15 combines with J gene TRBJ1-5; D is unresolved. Trimming shortened V by 1 base and J by 4 bases, and 8 bases separated the two germline ends. Looked up from germline, CDR1 is LNHNV and CDR2 is YYDKDF (reference sequence). This CDR3 region has 14 residues. In nucleotides, the CDR3 is TGTGCCACCAGCAGAGGGGTAGGTAATCAGCCCCAGCATTTT. Translated, it gives CATSRGVGNQPQHF.

The V gene is TRBV19, the J gene TRBJ1-6, with D unclear. Between the trimmed V and J ends, which lost 4 bases and 8 bases, there was a span of 9 bases. Germline CDR1 LNHDA, CDR2 SQIVND (reference sequence). The CDR3 extends over 13 amino acids. For the CDR3, the DNA is TGTGCCAGTAGTAGATACAGCGATTCACCCCTCCACTTT. This gives the protein CASSRYSDSPLHF.

This clone was observed a single time. V is TRBV7-3 and J is TRBJ1-1; D perhaps matches TRBD1 (5 bases). The CDR3 runs 13 residues. The germline V gene has CDR1 SGHTA and CDR2 FQGTGA. V was pared by 2 bases and J by 7 bases, with 11 bases between. The CDR3 region is CASSLSQGREAFF. The CDR3 DNA follows: TGTGCCAGCAGCTTATCCCAGGGACGTGAAGCTTTCTTT.

This clone was counted a single time. This rearrangement joins TRBV18 to TRBJ1-5; D gene uncertain. Germline V gene sequence: CDR1 KGHSH, CDR2 LQKENI. Trimming stripped 4 bases from V and 3 bases from J, with 10 bases between. The CDR3 runs 14 residues. CDR3 in amino acids: CASSQGEANQPQHF. CDR3 nucleotides: TGTGCCAGCTCACAGGGAGAAGCCAATCAGCCCCAGCATTTT.

The chain links TRBV4-3 to TRBJ1-4; maybe TRBD1 (6 bases). The ends were cut back, 4 bases at V and 8 bases at J, with 11 bases in the middle. This CDR3 region has 13 residues. The germline V gene has CDR1 LGHNA and CDR2 YSLEER. CDR3 sequence reads: CASSLAGVEKLFF. The CDR3 region has the DNA TGCGCCAGCAGCCTTGCAGGGGTAGAAAAACTGTTTTTT.

The rearrangement joins TRBV10-1 to TRBJ2-7, with 10 bases fitting TRBD2. This CDR3 region has 17 residues. J lost 6 bases, V lost 6 bases, and 17 bases had no gene match. CDR1 is WNHNN, CDR2 SYGVQD, per germline (reference sequence). The chain's CDR3 is CASSSRPGLATSGEQYV. CDR3 nucleotides: TGCGCCAGCAGCTCTCGACCGGGACTAGCGACGTCGGGCGAGCAGTACGTC.

The chain recombines TRBV11-2 with TRBJ1-1; 8 bases are shared with TRBD1. Germline V gene sequence: CDR1 SGHAT, CDR2 FQNNGV. Trimming took 4 bases from V and 10 from J; bases not matched to a gene: 8. The CDR3 extends over 13 amino acids. The CDR3 coding sequence is TGTGCCAGCAGCTCGTCGACAGGGGTAAGAGCTTTCTTT. It encodes CASSSSTGVRAFF.

The V call is TRBV3-1 (or the pseudogene TRBV3-2), the J call TRBJ2-3; the D is unclear. The CDR3 is made up of 12 amino acids. CDR1 and CDR2 from the germline V gene are LGHDT and YNNKEL (reference sequence). V lost 4 bases, J lost 8 bases, and 10 bases lay in between. CDR3 sequence reads: CASSPPLGTQYF. As DNA, the CDR3 is TGTGCCAGCAGCCCCCCGCTTGGTACGCAGTATTTT.

The chain is built from TRBV3-1 (or the pseudogene TRBV3-2) and TRBJ2-5; no clear D. CDR1 and CDR2 (germline): LGHDT, YNNKEL (reference sequence). V gave up 1 base and J gave up 5 bases, with 5 bases separating them. The CDR3 consists of 12 residues. For the CDR3, the DNA is TGTGCCAGCAGCCAAGGTCATGAGACCCAGTACTTC. The encoded protein is CASSQGHETQYF.

This clone was seen a single time. This chain links TRBV27 with TRBJ2-1, with TRBD1 matching 9 bases. The CDR3 is made up of 19 amino acids. Germline-derived CDR1 and CDR2 are MNHEY and SMNVEV (reference sequence). The trim removed 6 bases at V and 5 bases at J, leaving 20 bases unmatched. The CDR3, as DNA: TGTGCCAGCAGACTCTCCATTATACCGGGACAGGGTGTCAACAATGAGCAGTTCTTC. This codes for CASRLSIIPGQGVNNEQFF.

The chain combines TRBV29-1 with TRBJ1-2; D is unresolved. V lost 8 bases and J 4 bases, leaving 20 bases between the germline ends. Germline loops: CDR1 SQVTM, CDR2 ANQGSEA. This CDR3 has 14 amino acids. The CDR3 region has the DNA TGCAGCACACGAGCCGTTTTCCGGGGCTATGGCTACACCTTC. This encodes CSTRAVFRGYGYTF.

This clone has only one observation. The chain uses TRBV25-1 and TRBJ1-3; no reliable D call. V was cut by 8 bases and J by 0 bases, with 8 bases left in between. This CDR3 comprises 13 residues. Looked up from germline, CDR1 is MGHDK and CDR2 is SYGVNS. Here the CDR3 reads CASDRDSGNTIYF. CDR3 bases: TGTGCCAGCGACCGGGACTCTGGAAACACCATATATTTT.